Here is one T cell receptor (beta chain) with its context. The antigen it recognizes is unknown. No base quality values were provided; no much bigger clone lies one nucleotide off. Other nucleotide sequences in the sample specify the same CDR3. The sample originates from a study of shared clonotypes between healthy human individuals (dated by TCRdb to 2020 to 2022). At the level of the whole study: A couple of women and a few men aged 18 to 49 years were included in the cohort. Libraries were prepared and TCR repertoires were sequenced by different laboratories using diverse techniques, in order to increase sequencing depth and limit assay-specific biases. For each donor, CD4 naive and CD4 memory were each run on three plates, CD8 naive on two plates, and CD8 memory on one plate. The study deeply sequenced blood TCR repertoires of about 5 healthy adults to estimate repertoire size and the extent of clonotype sharing between individuals. Between about 0.9 and 9 billion PBMCs per donor were obtained by leukapheresis. The research as a whole found: Compared with non-shared clonotypes, the clonotypes found in all four sorted-subset donors had higher generation probabilities. Even with the large sequencing depth, rarefaction of the sorted-subset datasets indicated that sequencing was incomplete. Sampling was limited to blood, and TCR repertoires in tissue likely differ from TCR repertoires in blood. Because the study included a small number of donors, the genetic and exposure-history diversity represented was limited. Naive subsets generally had larger estimated clonotype richness than memory subsets did. Based on pairwise subsampling, the degree of clonotype sharing among donors was expected to be affected by sequencing depth. Sharing across four donors was observed for around 5% of naive CD4, 3% to 4% of naive CD8, around 2.5% of memory CD4, and approximately 0.41% of memory CD8 clonotypes.

Healthy HIV-negative adults with no recently reported acute infections or vaccinations were included as donors. All donors were Caucasian adults living in Nashville, Tennessee, USA. CD4+ T cells were enriched through magnetic negative selection, after which naive cells were positively selected on CD45RA and the remaining negative fraction served as the memory subset. After blood collection by leukapheresis, PBMCs were isolated using Ficoll-Histopaque density gradient centrifugation and then cryopreserved in the vapor phase of liquid nitrogen. Analytical flow cytometry was used to check the purity and quantity of each magnetically sorted T cell population. Each sorted fraction had its genomic DNA isolated and then quantified by UV absorbance on a Nanodrop 2000c. TCR CDR3 regions were amplified from genomic DNA by multiplex PCR using the deep immunoSEQ assay. Extracted genomic DNA from each cell subset was spread evenly across all wells of several immunoSEQ 96-well plates, with each plate serving as a replicate. For sorted subsets, around 200 ng genomic DNA, equal to 30,000 or so T cell genomes, was loaded into each replicate PCR. The purified libraries were quantified using a Qubit 3.0 fluorometer, sized with a Bioanalyzer 2100, and then quantified again using the KAPA Library Quantification kit. A separate single-read 150-cycle Illumina NextSeq 550 flow cell was used to sequence each immunoSEQ 96-well plate. Processing in the source paper ran as follows. Because the immunoSEQ output held only junctional sequences and lacked quality scores, the filtering could not match the filtering applied to full-length reads. Sequences were annotated with PyIR, a Python wrapper for IgBLAST v1.9, using IMGT germline references to assign V/J genes and CDR3. Reads were filtered out if the reads had weak V/J assignments (E-value above 1e-6), no CDR3, stop codons, out-of-frame junctions, or ambiguous translated residues. V3J clonotypes were defined as sequences sharing an identical inferred V gene, J gene, and CDR3 amino acid sequence. Percentage overlap between repertoires was calculated by dividing the number of shared unique clonotypes by the size of the smaller repertoire. Repertoire richness was assessed with RTK rarefaction, the Chao1 estimator, and Recon v2.1 estimates of unobserved clonotypes. OLGA was used to compute generation probabilities for all TCRbeta clonotypes that the gDNA method yielded from several donors. TCRdb took this table from immuneACCESS and kept in-frame rearrangements with V and J called. Such tables lack part of the clones; where checked against another copy, unresolved V genes explain under half of the gap, and the rest is unexplained. V, J and clone size derive from that table, while D and trimming were established from the DNA sequence. The sample records about 2.4 million clones, approximately 93% of which are singletons. The ten top clones hold approximately 0.35% of the sample.

The CDR3 holds 14 amino acids from the cysteine to the phenylalanine. The only DNA kept is the CDR3, 42 bases in frame from the first base. V and J lose 0 bases and 5 bases, and a span of 10 bases separates them. Based on the germline V gene, the CDR1 and CDR2 sequences are MNHEY and SVGAGI. This TCR was sampled from a man aged 18 to 30 in good health. Some clones in this sample may be carry-over from other donors' samples. The V and J genes are TRBV6-5 and TRBJ2-5; no D gene is confidently identified. Material: naive CD4+ T cells from PBMCs. The label giving this sample's cell subset or site can be read as: CD45RA+ positively selected. The encoded CDR3 is CASSYSILGETQYF. The nucleotide sequence reads as follows: TGTGCCAGCAGTTACTCGATTCTCGGGGAGACCCAGTACTTC.